This T cell receptor (beta chain) was captured in a study of regulatory T cells in long-lasting Graves disease. Study findings and constraints: The study found lower TCR diversity in persistent Graves' patients than in newly diagnosed ones. Persistent disease preferred TRBV28, TRBJ1-2 and TRBJ2-5; new disease, TRBV20-1 and TRBJ2-1.

Through Arm-PCR of CDR3 regions and iRepertoire HTBI primers, TCR beta libraries were built. From the multiplex PCR reads, TCRdb called clonotypes with MiXCR, one entry per CDR3 protein. This table has around 450,000 distinct CDR3 sequences, approximately 16% appearing once. This clonotype came up a few times. Its antigen is not known. This CDR3 has 15 residues. Trimming cost V 6 bases and J 2 bases, with 17 bases left between them. The V gene's germline CDR1 is MDHEN and CDR2 SYDVKM. Indicated time point: newly diagnosed GD, antithyroid drugs for less than 3 months. RNA extracted from PBMCs served as the sequencing template. These data also featured in a second study, about T cells in Graves' hyperthyroidism and ophthalmopathy. That report adds: Blood shared most expanded thyroid clonotypes above 0.001. In the analysis, a 13 V-J model separated ophthalmopathy from stable hyperthyroidism.

The rearrangement uses TRBV28 and TRBJ2-7; tentatively, D is TRBD2 (6 bases). The sample consisted of peripheral blood mononuclear cells (PBMCs), taken at new diagnosis, from a patient treated with antithyroid drugs. This sequence originates from a woman between 40 and 50 years old with Graves disease. Written as DNA, the CDR3 is TGTGCCAGCAGCTTCCCTCAGCGGGCCCCCTACGAGCAGTACTTC. Protein sequence: CASSFPQRAPYEQYF.